Listed below are T cell receptor beta chains from one sample, sequenced in a study of blood T cells in healthy people across ages. Via MiXCR, TCRdb re-called the 5' RACE reads, giving one row per CDR3 protein. The sample has fewer than 1,200,000 distinct CDR3 sequences, approximately 25% seen once. The same data also contributed to another study, on T cells of mothers and their children.

Sequencing used blood. The source of these receptors is a girl under 10 years old in good health. Each CDR3 is given with its conserved first and last residue. The D gene is left open where the match is weak. The listing skips clone size in some rows; elsewhere it reads once, few, many or a size class.

- | TRBJ2-5 | TRBV5-5 | - | CASSPTKGYETQYF | TGTGCCAGCAGCCCGACCAAAGGGTACGAGACCCAGTACTTC
- | TRBJ1-2 | TRBV25-1 | - | CASSEGYSYGYTF | TGTGCCAGCAGTGAAGGGTACAGCTACGGCTACACCTTC
- | TRBJ1-1 | TRBV6-2/TRBV6-3 | TRBD1 | CASDRGTEAFF | TGTGCCAGTGACAGGGGCACTGAAGCTTTCTTT
few | TRBJ2-5 | TRBV29-1 | TRBD2 | CSVGRGGGQETQYF | TGCAGCGTTGGACGCGGGGGTGGCCAAGAGACCCAGTACTTC
- | TRBJ2-3 | TRBV6-1 | - | CASPEQGGDTQYF | TGTGCCAGTCCGGAACAGGGAGGGGATACGCAGTATTTT
- | TRBJ1-1 | TRBV6-4 | TRBD1 | CASSSDRGTYEAFF | TGTGCCAGCAGCTCCGACAGGGGTACATATGAAGCTTTCTTT
few | TRBJ2-7 | TRBV3-1 | TRBD1 | CASGQPGQSSYEQYF | TGTGCCAGCGGCCAACCGGGACAGAGCTCCTACGAGCAGTACTTC
few | TRBJ2-1 | TRBV29-1 | - | CSVARVLNEQFF | TGCAGCGTTGCTAGGGTCCTGAATGAGCAGTTCTTC
- | TRBJ2-7 | TRBV7-9 | - | CASSGTLYEQYF | TGTGCCAGCAGCGGTACACTATACGAGCAGTACTTC
- | TRBJ2-5 | TRBV12-3/TRBV12-4 | TRBD2 | CASTGLGLTETQYF | TGTGCCAGCACCGGACTAGGACTCACCGAGACCCAGTACTTC
few | TRBJ2-7 | TRBV28 | - | CASSLGSTSSHEQYF | TGTGCCAGCAGTCTCGGGTCGACAAGTTCCCACGAGCAGTACTTC
few | TRBJ2-1 | TRBV20-1 | TRBD2 | CSARVPREGQDEQFF | TGCAGTGCTAGAGTTCCCCGGGAGGGTCAGGATGAGCAGTTCTTC
few | TRBJ1-1 | TRBV29-1 | - | CSVEDRGGKAFF | TGCAGCGTTGAAGATCGGGGAGGGAAAGCTTTCTTT
- | TRBJ1-5 | TRBV11-2 | - | CASSLDSNSNQPQHF | TGTGCCAGCAGCTTAGACAGTAATAGCAATCAGCCCCAGCATTTT
- | TRBJ2-1 | TRBV5-1 | - | CASSLLPNSNEQFF | TGCGCCAGCAGCTTGTTACCCAACTCCAATGAGCAGTTCTTC
- | TRBJ2-5 | TRBV28 | - | CASGPPGTGQETQYF | TGTGCCAGCGGCCCGCCGGGGACTGGACAAGAGACCCAGTACTTC
few | TRBJ2-4 | TRBV12-5 | - | CASGLVETMGAKNIQYF | TGTGCTAGTGGTTTGGTAGAGACTATGGGAGCCAAAAACATTCAGTACTTC
few | TRBJ1-1 | TRBV10-3 | - | CAISEGGADEAFF | TGTGCCATCAGTGAAGGGGGAGCTGATGAAGCTTTCTTT
few | TRBJ1-1 | TRBV4-1 | - | CASSHPKDGGGTEAFF | TGCGCCAGCAGCCACCCCAAGGACGGGGGCGGGACTGAAGCTTTCTTT
few | TRBJ2-2 | TRBV10-3 | - | CAAERATGELFF | TGTGCCGCGGAGAGGGCTACCGGGGAGCTGTTTTTT
- | TRBJ2-7 | TRBV5-1 | TRBD1 | CASSAAVTGGSYEQYF | TGCGCCAGCAGCGCCGCGGTGACAGGGGGCTCCTACGAGCAGTACTTC
few | TRBJ2-2 | TRBV5-1 | - | CVSAPGQNTGELFF | TGCGTCAGCGCCCCGGGACAAAACACCGGGGAGCTGTTTTTT
- | TRBJ2-7 | TRBV28 | TRBD1 | CASSMTGPYEQYF | TGTGCCAGCAGTATGACAGGGCCCTACGAGCAGTACTTC
once | TRBJ2-1 | TRBV7-9 | - | CPSSERDSYNEQFF | TGTCCCAGCAGCGAAAGGGACTCCTACAATGAGCAGTTCTTC
- | TRBJ2-7 | TRBV6-5 | TRBD1 | CAARDRSTYEQYF | TGTGCCGCCCGGGACAGGAGTACCTACGAGCAGTACTTC
few | TRBJ2-7 | TRBV5-4 | TRBD1 | CASNPGTGGNEQYF | TGTGCCAGCAATCCCGGGACAGGGGGGAACGAGCAGTACTTC
- | TRBJ2-7 | TRBV20-1 | TRBD2 | CSAKPGLAGPWVSYEQYF | TGCAGTGCTAAACCGGGACTAGCGGGACCCTGGGTCTCCTACGAGCAGTACTTC
- | TRBJ2-7 | TRBV4-1 | - | CASSQEGLTYEQYF | TGCGCCAGCAGCCAAGAGGGTTTAACCTACGAGCAGTACTTC
few | TRBJ2-6 | TRBV6-6 | - | CASSFSFAGANVLTF | TGTGCCAGCAGTTTCTCTTTCGCTGGGGCCAACGTCCTGACTTTC
few | TRBJ1-4 | TRBV7-6 | - | CASSLTTHGEKLFF | TGTGCCAGCAGCCTTACCACACACGGGGAAAAACTGTTTTTT
few | TRBJ1-3 | TRBV12-3/TRBV12-4 | - | CASSQNTGYGNTIYF | TGTGCCAGCAGTCAAAATACAGGGTATGGAAACACCATATATTTT
- | TRBJ2-3 | TRBV12-3/TRBV12-4 | - | CASTPGRTSTDTQYF | TGTGCCAGCACCCCGGGACGGACTAGCACAGATACGCAGTATTTT
few | TRBJ2-4 | TRBV3-1 | - | CASSQSPGAKNIQYF | TGTGCCAGCAGCCAAAGTCCAGGGGCCAAAAACATTCAGTACTTC
few | TRBJ2-1 | TRBV29-1 | - | CSVEGADLISSYNEQFF | TGCAGCGTTGAAGGTGCCGACTTGATCAGCTCCTACAATGAGCAGTTCTTC
few | TRBJ2-2 | TRBV2 | TRBD2 | CASSEEIAGDGTGELFF | TGTGCCAGCAGTGAGGAAATAGCGGGAGACGGCACCGGGGAGCTGTTTTTT
few | TRBJ1-5 | TRBV19 | TRBD1 | CASSITGTADRPQHF | TGTGCCAGTAGTATTACAGGGACAGCTGATCGGCCCCAGCATTTT
- | TRBJ2-1 | TRBV9 | TRBD2 | CASSPGLDSYNEQFF | TGTGCCAGCAGCCCGGGACTAGACTCCTACAATGAGCAGTTCTTC
- | TRBJ2-2 | TRBV19 | - | CASSSRDRRTGELFF | TGTGCCAGTAGTTCTCGGGACCGGAGGACCGGGGAGCTGTTTTTT
few | TRBJ2-3 | TRBV6-4 | - | CASSEVAGTDTQYF | TGTGCCAGCAGTGAAGTGGCGGGGACAGATACGCAGTATTTT
- | TRBJ2-1 | TRBV27 | TRBD1 | CASSLGQGLENEQFF | TGTGCCAGCAGTTTAGGACAGGGGTTGGAAAATGAGCAGTTCTTC
- | TRBJ2-2 | TRBV7-9 | - | CASSFQQNTGELFF | TGTGCCAGTAGCTTTCAACAGAACACCGGGGAGCTGTTTTTT
- | TRBJ2-5 | TRBV20-1 | - | CSARDLRGQETQYF | TGCAGTGCTAGAGATCTTAGAGGCCAAGAGACCCAGTACTTC
few | TRBJ2-7 | TRBV7-8 | - | CASSHSGGGDEQYF | TGTGCCAGCAGTCATAGTGGGGGCGGGGACGAGCAGTACTTC
- | TRBJ2-5 | TRBV9 | TRBD2 | CASSISGTGETQYF | TGTGCCAGCAGCATTAGCGGGACGGGGGAGACCCAGTACTTC
- | TRBJ2-7 | TRBV21-1 | - | CASSKVLVPGFSYEQYF | TGTGCCAGCAGCAAAGTACTCGTTCCGGGTTTTTCCTACGAGCAGTACTTC
- | TRBJ2-3 | TRBV20-1 | TRBD2 | CSAWTSGSLRSDTQYF | TGCAGTGCGTGGACTAGCGGGAGCCTTAGGTCCGATACGCAGTATTTT
- | TRBJ1-2 | TRBV7-2 | TRBD1 | CASSRTGEVANYGYTF | TGTGCCAGCAGCCGGACAGGGGAGGTGGCTAACTATGGCTACACCTTC
- | TRBJ1-2 | TRBV12-3/TRBV12-4 | TRBD1 | CASSSLSRDRGHGYTF | TGTGCCAGCAGTTCTCTTTCCCGGGACAGGGGGCATGGCTACACCTTC
- | TRBJ2-3 | TRBV5-5 | TRBD2 | CASSSGLAGRSDTQYF | TGTGCCAGCAGCTCGGGACTAGCGGGGAGGTCAGATACGCAGTATTTT
- | TRBJ2-1 | TRBV15 | - | CATSRDRREQFF | TGTGCCACCAGCAGAGATAGGCGTGAGCAGTTCTTC
- | TRBJ1-1 | TRBV12-3/TRBV12-4 | - | CASSLGKNPEAFF | TGTGCCAGCAGTTTAGGGAAGAACCCTGAAGCTTTCTTT
few | TRBJ2-3 | TRBV28 | - | CASIGQSTDTQYF | TGTGCCAGCATTGGACAGAGCACAGATACGCAGTATTTT
- | TRBJ1-6 | TRBV5-1 | TRBD1 | CASRTDRDVEGYSPLHF | TGCGCCAGCAGGACCGACAGGGACGTGGAGGGGTATTCACCCCTCCACTTT
- | TRBJ2-5 | TRBV12-3/TRBV12-4 | TRBD2 | CASSSASGKKTQYF | TGTGCCAGCAGTTCCGCTAGCGGTAAAAAGACCCAGTACTTC
few | TRBJ2-7 | TRBV27 | TRBD1 | CASSRQTGGSDEQYF | TGTGCCAGCAGTCGCCAGACAGGGGGAAGCGACGAGCAGTACTTC
- | TRBJ1-1 | TRBV18 | - | CASSPGRASTEAFF | TGTGCCAGCTCACCGGGCAGGGCAAGCACTGAAGCTTTCTTT
- | TRBJ2-1 | TRBV7-9 | TRBD2 | CASSIGLAGINEQFF | TGTGCCAGCAGCATCGGGCTAGCGGGGATCAATGAGCAGTTCTTC
- | TRBJ2-7 | TRBV20-1 | - | CSARFAGAAYEQYF | TGCAGTGCTAGATTTGCGGGGGCAGCCTACGAGCAGTACTTC
- | TRBJ2-1 | TRBV24-1 | TRBD2 | CATSDSATSGGYNEQFF | TGTGCCACCAGTGATTCCGCGACTAGCGGGGGATACAATGAGCAGTTCTTC